The 7 T cell receptor beta chains reported below all come from one sample, sequenced in a study of CD8+ T cells in alopecia areata. Reverse transcribed after extraction, RNA yielded cDNA as the sequencing template. TCRdb's copy holds only in-frame clones and misses some; the assay was immunoSEQ multiplex PCR. The data contain some 200,000 clones, 50% to 70% of them singletons. Sequencing was performed on CD4+ T cells sorted from blood, taken at week 0. The origin of the receptors is a human donor with alopecia areata.

The chain combines TRBV6-5 with TRBJ2-3; TRBD1 is a possible D gene (6 bases). Per germline, CDR1 MNHEY and CDR2 SVGAGI. V lost 0 bases and J lost 5, with 15 bases in between. This CDR3 is 16 amino acids long. The CDR3 sequence is CASSYSNPTGGDTQYF. Here the CDR3 DNA reads TGTGCCAGCAGTTACTCCAATCCGACAGGAGGAGATACGCAGTATTTT.

The chain joins TRBV1 to TRBJ1-6. TRBV1 is noted as a pseudogene. The CDR3 runs to 12 residues. CDR3 in amino acids: CTSSQDVSPLHF. The CDR3 nucleotides are TGCACCAGCAGCCAAGATGTATCACCCCTCCACTTT.

This chain connects TRBV29-1 to TRBJ1-2; D is ambiguous. V gave up 0 bases and J gave up 8 bases, with 7 bases separating them. CDR1 is SQVTM, CDR2 ANQGSEA, per germline. The CDR3 contains 11 residues. The CDR3 loop reads CSVEESVGYTF. CDR3 in DNA: TGCAGCGTTGAAGAGTCGGTAGGCTACACCTTC.

CDR3 sequence: CASKIRDGQETQYF. CDR3 nucleotides: TGTGCCAGCAAAATCCGGGACGGCCAGGAGACCCAGTACTTC. This chain connects TRBV18 to TRBJ2-5, with D possibly called TRBD1 or TRBD2 (5 bases each). V was cut by 8 bases and J by 5 bases, with 18 bases left in between. The CDR3 is 14 residues long. Germline V gives CDR1 KGHSH, CDR2 LQKENI.

The gene calls are TRBV30 and TRBJ2-3; 10 positions agree with TRBD1. Germline CDR1 GTSNPN, CDR2 SVGIG (reference sequence). The CDR3 contains 17 residues. J lost 2 bases, V lost 0 bases, and 8 bases had no gene match. CDR3 region: CAWSVGGTGEITDTQYF. In DNA form, the CDR3 reads TGTGCCTGGAGTGTAGGGGGGACAGGGGAAATCACAGATACGCAGTATTTT.

The rearrangement links TRBV5-1 to TRBJ2-3; 8 bases align to TRBD2. The CDR3 covers 14 residues. Germline CDR1 and CDR2: SGHRS and YFSETQ. Trimming cost V 4 bases and J 1 base; bases outside gene matches: 2. The CDR3 nucleotides are TGCGCCAGCAGCCAGGGACTAGGCACAGATACGCAGTATTTT. It encodes CASSQGLGTDTQYF.

This chain links TRBV30 with TRBJ1-6, with D perhaps matching TRBD1 (6 bases). Per germline, CDR1 GTSNPN and CDR2 SVGIG (reference sequence). This CDR3 comprises 10 residues. The V and J ends lost 2 bases and 15 bases respectively, with 8 bases between them. CDR3 protein: CAWSQGFLHF. In nucleotides, the CDR3 is TGTGCCTGGAGTCAGGGGTTCCTCCACTTT.